Below, one TCR beta chain is given with its context. Its antigen is unidentified. Gene labels here are mouse ones. The CDR3 end is not reached by the read, which stops 1 residue before it; the germline J gene fills it in. This sample stems from a study of tissue T cells after allogeneic stem cell transplantation. Findings of the study overall: Across patients, clones rarely overlapped, yet motif clusters were shared tissue-specifically. The study did not identify alloreactive or antigen-specific tissue TCRs, and some clones might be persisting host cells.

Germline V CDR1 and CDR2: SGHSA, FRNQAP. V gave up 2 bases and J gave up 0 bases, with 8 bases separating them. The CDR3 covers 14 residues. Time point specified: mouse harvest day 7 after allogeneic transplant. Each mouse received 10^7 T-cell-depleted marrow cells plus 10^6 splenic CD5+ T cells by tail vein. Using immunoSEQ multiplex PCR, the repertoire was profiled, and TCRdb retains in-frame clones only, with some absent. The table lists around 6,800 clones, roughly half of them singletons, with more than 10% in the top ten. Sequencing was performed on lymph node tissue. The receptor was isolated from a female BALB/c mouse given C57BL/6 T cells with graft-versus-host disease after an allogeneic hematopoietic cell transplant. The rearrangement links TRBV16 to TRBJ2-7, with D possibly being TRBD1 (5 bases). The sequenced CDR3 bases are TGTGCAAGCAGCTTACAGGGTAGCTCCTATGAACAGTAC. Translated: CASSLQGSSYEQY. The entire CDR3 protein is CASSLQGSSYEQYF.